This TCR beta chain derives from a study of Ad26.COV2.S vaccination and SARS-CoV-2 variants. At the level of the study: Ad26.COV2.S arm of COV1001 included the donor. Intramuscularly, Ad26.COV2.S was given either once or twice, 56 days apart.

This CDR3 comprises 17 residues. CDR1 is GTSNPN and CDR2 is SVGIG in the germline V gene (reference sequence). The V and J ends lost 0 bases and 3 bases respectively, with 20 bases between them. TCRdb's table, derived via immunoSEQ multiplex PCR, lists solely in-frame clones and lacks some. The sample includes around 450,000 clones, approximately 90% of them seen just once. Regarding treatment: roughly 18 received Ad26.COV2.S at low or high dose, single or two shots; about 5 received placebo; per-sample allocation not given. Collection of samples fell on day 63 after the first vaccine or placebo injection. An Ad26 vector carrying the Wuhan-strain SARS-CoV-2 spike served as the vaccine.

The source is a person between 18 and 65 years old who received the Ad26.COV2.S COVID-19 vaccine or a placebo. The sample was peripheral blood, taken in a trial of Ad26.COV2.S vaccine versus placebo. The chain recombines TRBV30 with TRBJ1-1, with a possible D match to TRBD1 (5 bases). Here the CDR3 DNA reads TGTGCCTGGAGTGTACCTCTTCGGAGTAGGGGTTACACTGAAGCTTTCTTT. This gives the protein CAWSVPLRSRGYTEAFF.